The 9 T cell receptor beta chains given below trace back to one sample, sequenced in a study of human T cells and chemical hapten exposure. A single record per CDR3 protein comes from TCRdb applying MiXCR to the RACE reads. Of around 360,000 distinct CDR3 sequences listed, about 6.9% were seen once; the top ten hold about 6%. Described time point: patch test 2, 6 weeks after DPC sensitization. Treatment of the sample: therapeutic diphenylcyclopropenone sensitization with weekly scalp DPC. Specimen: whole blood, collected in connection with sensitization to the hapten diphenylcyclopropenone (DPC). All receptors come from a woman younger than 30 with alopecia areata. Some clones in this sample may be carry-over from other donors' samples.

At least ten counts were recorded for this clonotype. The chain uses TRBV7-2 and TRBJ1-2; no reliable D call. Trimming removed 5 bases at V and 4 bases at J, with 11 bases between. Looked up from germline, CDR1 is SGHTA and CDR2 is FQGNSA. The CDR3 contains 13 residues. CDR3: CASSNNGRYGYTF. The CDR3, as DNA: TGTGCCAGCAGCAATAATGGCCGCTATGGCTACACCTTC.

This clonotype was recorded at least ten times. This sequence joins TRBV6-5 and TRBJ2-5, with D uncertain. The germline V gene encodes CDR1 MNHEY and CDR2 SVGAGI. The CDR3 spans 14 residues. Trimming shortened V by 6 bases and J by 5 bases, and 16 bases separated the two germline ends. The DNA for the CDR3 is TGTGCCAGCAGAACTCTACAGCCCCCGGAGACCCAGTACTTC. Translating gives CASRTLQPPETQYF.

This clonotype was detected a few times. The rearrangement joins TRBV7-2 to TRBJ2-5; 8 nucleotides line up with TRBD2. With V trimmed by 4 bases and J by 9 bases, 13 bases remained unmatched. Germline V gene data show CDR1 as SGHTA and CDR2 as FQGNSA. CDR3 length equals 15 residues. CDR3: CASSSGLARAGAQYF. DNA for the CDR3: TGTGCCAGCAGCTCCGGACTAGCCAGGGCAGGGGCCCAGTACTTC.

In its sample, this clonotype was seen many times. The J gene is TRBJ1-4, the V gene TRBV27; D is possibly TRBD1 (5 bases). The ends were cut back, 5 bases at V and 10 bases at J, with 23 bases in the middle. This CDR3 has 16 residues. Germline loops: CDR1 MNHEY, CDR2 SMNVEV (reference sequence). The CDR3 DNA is TGTGCCAGCAGTGTCACGGAGGGACCAAATCGTGGAAAACTGTTTTTT. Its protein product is CASSVTEGPNRGKLFF.

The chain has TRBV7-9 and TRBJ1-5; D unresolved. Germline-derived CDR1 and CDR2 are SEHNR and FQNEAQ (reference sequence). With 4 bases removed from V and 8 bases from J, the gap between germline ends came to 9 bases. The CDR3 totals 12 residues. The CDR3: CASSSRGEPQHF. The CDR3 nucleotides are TGTGCCAGCAGCTCGCGTGGGGAGCCCCAGCATTTT.

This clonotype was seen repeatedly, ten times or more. The CDR3 reads CASKALGMNTEAFF. CDR3 DNA: TGTGCCAGCAAGGCTCTAGGGATGAACACTGAAGCTTTCTTT. The V call is TRBV27, the J call TRBJ1-1; D is undetermined. The CDR3 loop spans 14 amino acids. Trimming took off 7 bases at V and 0 bases at J, with 12 bases between the two ends. CDR1 MNHEY and CDR2 SMNVEV come from the germline V gene (reference sequence).

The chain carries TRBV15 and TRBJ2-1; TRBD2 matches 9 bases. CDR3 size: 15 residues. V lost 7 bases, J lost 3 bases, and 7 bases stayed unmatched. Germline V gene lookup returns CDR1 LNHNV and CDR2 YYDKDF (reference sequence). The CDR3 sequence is CATTARGGLYNEQFF. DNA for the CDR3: TGTGCCACCACCGCGCGGGGGGGGCTCTACAATGAGCAGTTCTTC.

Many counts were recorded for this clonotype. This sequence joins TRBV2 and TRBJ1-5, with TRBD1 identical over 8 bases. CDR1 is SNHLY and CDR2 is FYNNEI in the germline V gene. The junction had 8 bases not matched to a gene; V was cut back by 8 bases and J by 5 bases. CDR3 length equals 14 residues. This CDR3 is CASPYRGGHQPQHF. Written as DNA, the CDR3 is TGTGCCAGCCCTTACAGGGGGGGCCATCAGCCCCAGCATTTT.

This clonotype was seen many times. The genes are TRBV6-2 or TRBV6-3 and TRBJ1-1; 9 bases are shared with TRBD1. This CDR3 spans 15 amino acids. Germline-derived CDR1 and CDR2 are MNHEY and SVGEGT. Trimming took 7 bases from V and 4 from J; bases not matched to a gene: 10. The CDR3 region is CASTFSGTGITEAFF. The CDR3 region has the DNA TGTGCCAGCACCTTCAGCGGGACAGGGATCACTGAAGCTTTCTTT.